This note documents a single T cell receptor beta chain sequence. This CDR3 region has 16 residues. Germline assignment: CDR1 SNHLY and CDR2 FYNNEI. Trimming cost V 5 bases and J 8 bases; bases outside gene matches: 11. This entry is derived from a study of OX40 agonist ivuxolimab in advanced cancers. Repertoires were generated with immunoSEQ multiplex PCR, while TCRdb's copy carries only in-frame clones and drops some. The table has tens of thousands of clones, roughly 90% seen once; the top ten hold 16%. This specimen consisted of CD4+ or CD8+ T cells sorted from blood, obtained in a trial of the OX40 agonist ivuxolimab. The V gene is TRBV2, the J gene TRBJ2-1; 11 bases match TRBD2. This clonotype originated in an adult with an advanced solid tumor such as melanoma, head and neck, liver or kidney cancer. Here the CDR3 DNA reads TGTGCCAGCAGTCGTCCTGTAGCGGGAGGGCCTTATGAGCAGTTCTTC. Its translation: CASSRPVAGGPYEQFF.